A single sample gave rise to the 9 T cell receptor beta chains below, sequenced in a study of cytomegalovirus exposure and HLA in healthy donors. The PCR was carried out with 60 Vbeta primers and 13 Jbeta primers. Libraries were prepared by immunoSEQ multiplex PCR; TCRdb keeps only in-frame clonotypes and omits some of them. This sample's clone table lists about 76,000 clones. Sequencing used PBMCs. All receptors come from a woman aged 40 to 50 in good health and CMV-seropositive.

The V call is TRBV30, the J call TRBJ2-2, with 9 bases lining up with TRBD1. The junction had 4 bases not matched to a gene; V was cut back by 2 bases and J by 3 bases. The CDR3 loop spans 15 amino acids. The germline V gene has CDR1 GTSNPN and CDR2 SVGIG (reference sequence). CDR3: CAWSLRDRDTGELFF. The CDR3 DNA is TGTGCCTGGAGTCTCCGGGACAGGGACACCGGGGAGCTGTTTTTT.

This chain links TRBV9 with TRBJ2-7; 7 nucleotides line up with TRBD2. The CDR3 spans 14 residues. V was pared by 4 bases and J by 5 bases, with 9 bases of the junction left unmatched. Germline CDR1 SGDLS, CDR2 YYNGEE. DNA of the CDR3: TGTGCCAGCAGCCCCGGACTAGGGGCGGACGAGCAGTACTTC. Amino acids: CASSPGLGADEQYF.

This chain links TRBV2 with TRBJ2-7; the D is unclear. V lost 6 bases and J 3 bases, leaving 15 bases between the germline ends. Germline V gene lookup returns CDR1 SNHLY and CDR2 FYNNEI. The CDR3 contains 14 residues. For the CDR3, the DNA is TGTGCCAGCAGCGTTCAAACCCAGGACTACGAGCAGTACTTC. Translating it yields CASSVQTQDYEQYF.

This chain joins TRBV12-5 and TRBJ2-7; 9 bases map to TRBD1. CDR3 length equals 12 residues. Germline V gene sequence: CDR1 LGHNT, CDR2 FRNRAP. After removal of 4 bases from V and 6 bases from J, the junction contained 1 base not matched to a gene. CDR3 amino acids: CASGSDRGEQYF. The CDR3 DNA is TGTGCTAGTGGTTCGGACAGGGGCGAGCAGTACTTC. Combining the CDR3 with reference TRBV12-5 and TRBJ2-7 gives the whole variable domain DARVTQTPRHKVTEMGQEVTMRCQPILGHNTVFWYRQTMMQGLELLAYFRNRAPLDDSGMPKDRFSAEMPDATLATLKIQPSEPRDSAVYFCASGSDRGEQYFGPGTRLTVT.

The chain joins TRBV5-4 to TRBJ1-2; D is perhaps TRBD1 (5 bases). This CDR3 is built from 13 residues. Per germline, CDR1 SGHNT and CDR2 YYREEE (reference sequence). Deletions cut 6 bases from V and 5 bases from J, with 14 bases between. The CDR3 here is CASKTVQQYGYTF. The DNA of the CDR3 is TGTGCCAGCAAGACAGTCCAGCAATATGGCTACACCTTC.

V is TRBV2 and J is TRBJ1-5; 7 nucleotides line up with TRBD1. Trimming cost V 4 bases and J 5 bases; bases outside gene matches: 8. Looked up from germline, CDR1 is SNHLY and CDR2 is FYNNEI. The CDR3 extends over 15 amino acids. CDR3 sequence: CASSAQGLVDQPQHF. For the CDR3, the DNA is TGTGCCAGCAGTGCACAGGGGTTGGTGGATCAGCCCCAGCATTTT.

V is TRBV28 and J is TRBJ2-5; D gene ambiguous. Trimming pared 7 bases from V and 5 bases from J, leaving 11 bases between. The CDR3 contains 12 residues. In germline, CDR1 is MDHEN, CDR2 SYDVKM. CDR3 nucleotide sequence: TGTGCCAGCACCAAAACCGGGGAGACCCAGTACTTC. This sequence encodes CASTKTGETQYF. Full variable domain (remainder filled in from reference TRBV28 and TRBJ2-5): DVKVTQSSRYLVKRTGEKVFLECVQDMDHENMFWYRQDPGLGLRLIYFSYDVKMKEKGDIPEGYSVSREKKERFSLILESASTNQTSMYLCASTKTGETQYFGPGTRLLVL.

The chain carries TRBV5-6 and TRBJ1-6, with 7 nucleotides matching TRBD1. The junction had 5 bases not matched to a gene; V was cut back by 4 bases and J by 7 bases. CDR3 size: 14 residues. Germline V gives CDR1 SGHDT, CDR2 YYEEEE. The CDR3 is CASSLDRANSPLHF. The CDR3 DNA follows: TGTGCCAGCAGCCTTGACAGGGCCAATTCACCCCTCCACTTT.

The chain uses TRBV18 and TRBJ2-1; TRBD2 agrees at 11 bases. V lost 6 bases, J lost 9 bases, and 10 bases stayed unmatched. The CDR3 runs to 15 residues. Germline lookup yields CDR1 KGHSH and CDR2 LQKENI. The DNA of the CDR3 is TGTGCCAGCTCGGAACTAGCGGGGGCCCTGGGTGAGCAGTTCTTC. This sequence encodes CASSELAGALGEQFF.